Below, 29 T cell receptor beta chains from the same sample are listed, as sequenced in a study of shared clonotypes between healthy human individuals. Generated by immunoSEQ multiplex PCR, the TCRdb table keeps only in-frame clones and is missing some. Of roughly 1.5 million clones detected, around 98% appear once; the ten largest clones hold about 0.45%. The sequenced material came from naive CD4+ T cells sorted from blood. The sample's subset: CD45RA+ positively selected. Receptors originate from a man aged 30 to 45 in good health.

The chain combines TRBV6-5 with TRBJ1-5, with D possibly matching TRBD1 (5 bases). CDR1 is MNHEY and CDR2 is SVGAGI in the germline V gene. The germline V and J ends were trimmed by 0 bases and 3 bases, with 9 bases remaining between them. There are 15 residues in the CDR3. The CDR3 loop is CASSYSWGSNQPQHF. Written as DNA, the CDR3 is TGTGCCAGCAGTTACTCTTGGGGGTCCAATCAGCCCCAGCATTTT.

The chain joins TRBV4-1 to TRBJ2-7; D is unresolved. This CDR3 spans 12 amino acids. Per the germline V gene, CDR1 is MGHRA and CDR2 is YSYEKL. V was cut by 4 bases and J by 2 bases, with 6 bases left in between. CDR3 in DNA: TGCGCCAGCAGCCCATCCCCCTACGAGCAGTACTTC. Translating it yields CASSPSPYEQYF.

The rearrangement uses TRBV18 and TRBJ2-1; TRBD2 agrees at 7 bases. Trimming took 6 bases from V and 1 from J; bases not matched to a gene: 9. CDR3 size: 16 residues. From germline, CDR1 is KGHSH and CDR2 LQKENI. The CDR3 DNA reads TGTGCCAGCTCCAGCGGGACCCTCGTTTCCTACAATGAGCAGTTCTTC. It is translated as CASSSGTLVSYNEQFF.

The J gene is TRBJ1-4, the V gene TRBV11-3, with TRBD1 as a possible D gene (5 bases). Germline CDR1 and CDR2: SGHNT and YENEEA. Trimming left V 5 bases short and J 0 bases short, with 22 bases between. This CDR3 is 19 amino acids long. Written as DNA, the CDR3 is TGTGCCAGCAGCCGAACCAGAGGGACCGCGGGCGCAACTAATGAAAAACTGTTTTTT. Translated, it gives CASSRTRGTAGATNEKLFF.

The chain couples TRBV27 to TRBJ2-2, with D possibly matching TRBD2 (6 bases). This CDR3 comprises 17 residues. The germline V gene encodes CDR1 MNHEY and CDR2 SMNVEV (reference sequence). Deletions cut 6 bases from V and 1 base from J, with 18 bases between. CDR3 DNA: TGTGCCAGCAGCCCCGCCGCGGGGCGAGGGAACACCGGGGAGCTGTTTTTT. Protein product: CASSPAAGRGNTGELFF.

The chain uses TRBV6-1 and TRBJ1-1, with D possibly matching TRBD1 (6 bases). This CDR3 region has 15 residues. Germline V gives CDR1 MNHNS, CDR2 SASEGT. V was shortened by 5 bases and J by 5 bases, with 18 bases between the two germline ends. The CDR3 spells CASSFGVTQGTEAFF. DNA of the CDR3: TGTGCCAGCAGTTTTGGGGTGACTCAGGGGACTGAAGCTTTCTTT.

The chain recombines TRBV28 with TRBJ2-7; 7 positions match TRBD1. V trimming: 6 bases; J trimming: 5 bases; junction bases outside the gene matches: 7. Germline V gene sequence: CDR1 MDHEN, CDR2 SYDVKM. This CDR3 contains 13 residues. The DNA of the CDR3 is TGTGCCAGCAGGGGGACAGCATATAACGAGCAGTACTTC. Its translation: CASRGTAYNEQYF.

The chain couples TRBV6-5 to TRBJ2-7, with TRBD1 identical over 7 bases. J was trimmed by 4 bases and V by 7 bases; bases with no gene match: 13. Germline assignment: CDR1 MNHEY and CDR2 SVGAGI. There are 15 residues in the CDR3. The DNA of the CDR3 is TGTGCCAGCAAGCCGGATGGCAGGGGGAGTTACGAGCAGTACTTC. It yields the protein CASKPDGRGSYEQYF.

V gene TRBV2 combines with J gene TRBJ2-7; D is unresolved. Germline V gene data show CDR1 as SNHLY and CDR2 as FYNNEI. V lost 0 bases to trimming and J lost 4 bases, with 10 bases between them. The CDR3 sequence is 14 residues long. The CDR3 loop reads CASSEARRGYEQYF. CDR3 bases: TGTGCCAGCAGTGAAGCGCGTCGAGGATACGAGCAGTACTTC. The full variable domain, with the rest looked up from reference TRBV2 and TRBJ2-7, is EPEVTQTPSHQVTQMGQEVILRCVPISNHLYFYWYRQILGQKVEFLVSFYNNEISEKSEIFDDQFSVERPDGSNFTLKIRSTKLEDSAMYFCASSEARRGYEQYFGPGTRLTVT.

This clone has only one observation. The gene calls are TRBV10-2 and TRBJ1-2; perhaps TRBD1 as D (6 bases). CDR3 length equals 15 residues. Germline V CDR1 and CDR2: WSHSY, SAAADI. This chain's CDR3 is CAARQGPLTNYGYTF. CDR3 bases: TGCGCTGCGCGGCAGGGGCCCCTAACTAACTATGGCTACACCTTC.

The sample holds one count of this clone. CDR3 region: CASSLEWGTDTQYF. CDR3 sequence (DNA): TGCGCCAGCAGCTTGGAATGGGGCACAGATACGCAGTATTTT. The genes are TRBV5-1 and TRBJ2-3; D is ambiguous. V was pared by 0 bases and J by 1 base, with 6 bases between. CDR1 and CDR2 (germline): SGHRS, YFSETQ. The length of the CDR3 is 14 residues.

Note on this clone: Different DNA sequences within this sample yield the same CDR3. The rearrangement uses TRBV29-1 and TRBJ1-5, with D maybe TRBD1 (5 bases). V lost 6 bases, J lost 6 bases, and 15 bases lay in between. Germline loops: CDR1 SQVTM, CDR2 ANQGSEA. The CDR3 length is 13 residues. This chain's CDR3 is CSVGRGGGQPQHF. CDR3 DNA: TGCAGCGTGGGAAGGGGTGGAGGTCAGCCCCAGCATTTT.

This clone came up once. The chain recombines TRBV18 with TRBJ2-3; D is ambiguous. This CDR3 is built from 13 residues. Deletions cut 5 bases from V and 6 bases from J, with 12 bases between. Germline-derived CDR1 and CDR2 are KGHSH and LQKENI. The CDR3 DNA sequence: TGTGCCAGCTCAGCCCTTCTAGGGGATACGCAGTATTTT. Translating it yields CASSALLGDTQYF.

This clone has a single count. CDR3 coding DNA: TGCAGCGCCGCAGGGGTTCCCTCCTACGAGCAGTACTTC. Amino acid sequence: CSAAGVPSYEQYF. The chain carries TRBV29-1 and TRBJ2-7; TRBD1 is a possible D gene (6 bases). The CDR3 sequence is 13 residues long. Per the germline V gene, CDR1 is SQVTM and CDR2 is ANQGSEA. Trimming left V 7 bases short and J 0 bases short, with 13 bases between.

As for this clone: The identical CDR3 is also encoded by other nucleotide sequences in the sample. This chain joins TRBV28 and TRBJ1-2, with no clear D. The V end was cut by 4 bases, the J end by 5 bases, with 5 bases between. There are 11 residues in the CDR3. Germline V lookup: CDR1 MDHEN, CDR2 SYDVKM. CDR3 amino acids: CASSSQYGYTF. CDR3 bases: TGTGCCAGCAGTTCACAGTATGGCTACACCTTC.

The rearrangement links TRBV5-1 to TRBJ2-5, with 9 bases fitting TRBD2. Germline loops: CDR1 SGHRS, CDR2 YFSETQ. V lost 4 bases, J lost 8 bases, and 12 bases stayed unmatched. CDR3 size: 15 residues. CDR3 nucleotide sequence: TGCGCCAGCAGCCCCCTCGCGGGAGGGCCTAAAACCCAGTACTTC. Its protein product is CASSPLAGGPKTQYF. Based on the CDR3 plus reference TRBV5-1 and TRBJ2-5, the full variable domain is KAGVTQTPRYLIKTRGQQVTLSCSPISGHRSVSWYQQTPGQGLQFLFEYFSETQRNKGNFPGRFSGRQFSNSRSEMNVSTLELGDSALYLCASSPLAGGPKTQYFGPGTRLLVL.

V and J are TRBV27 and TRBJ2-1; D unresolved. Trimming pared 3 bases from V and 5 bases from J, leaving 14 bases between. This CDR3 is 15 amino acids long. CDR1 MNHEY and CDR2 SMNVEV come from the germline V gene (reference sequence). CDR3: CASSFEPLGNNEQFF. In nucleotides, the CDR3 is TGTGCCAGCAGTTTCGAGCCCCTTGGGAACAATGAGCAGTTCTTC.

V is TRBV11-3 and J is TRBJ2-1, with D possibly TRBD2 on 5 matching bases. The ends were cut back, 4 bases at V and 8 bases at J, with 12 bases in the middle. Looked up from germline, CDR1 is SGHNT and CDR2 is YENEEA. The CDR3 extends over 13 amino acids. CDR3 DNA: TGTGCCAGCAGCTCGGAGTCGCGGGATGAGCAGTTCTTC. This translates into CASSSESRDEQFF.

On this clone: The identical CDR3 is also encoded by other nucleotide sequences in the sample. The CDR3 reads CASSNPLPYEQYF. In DNA form, the CDR3 reads TGTGCCAGCAGTAACCCACTGCCCTACGAGCAGTACTTC. This chain connects TRBV28 to TRBJ2-7; D is ambiguous. This CDR3 is 13 amino acids long. Germline CDR1 MDHEN, CDR2 SYDVKM. V was shortened by 5 bases and J by 2 bases, with 10 bases between the two germline ends.

The V and J genes are TRBV10-3 and TRBJ2-7; 12 bases are shared with TRBD2. The J segment lost 2 bases and the V segment lost 0 bases, leaving 11 bases of the junction unmatched. CDR1 and CDR2 from the germline V gene are ENHRY and SYGVKD. This CDR3 is 19 amino acids long. The CDR3 region has the DNA TGTGCCATCAGTGAGTCGAGGACTAGCGGGACCACCCGAACCTACGAGCAGTACTTC. Its translation is CAISESRTSGTTRTYEQYF.

The V call is TRBV15, the J call TRBJ1-2, with D possibly being TRBD1 (5 bases). The CDR3 runs 14 residues. V lost 1 base to trimming and J lost 7 bases, with 13 bases between them. Germline loops: CDR1 LNHNV, CDR2 YYDKDF (reference sequence). CDR3 sequence: CATSRGFTGGGYTF. The CDR3 bases are TGTGCCACCAGCAGAGGGTTCACAGGAGGTGGCTACACCTTC.

The chain couples TRBV4-1 to TRBJ2-3; the match to TRBD2 covers 7 bases. There are 17 residues in the CDR3. V lost 0 bases to trimming and J lost 2 bases; unmatched junction nucleotides: 8. In germline, CDR1 is MGHRA, CDR2 YSYEKL. DNA of the CDR3: TGCGCCAGCAGCCAAGAGTTTGGCGGGAGAATCACAGATACGCAGTATTTT. This sequence encodes CASSQEFGGRITDTQYF.

CDR3 sequence (DNA): TGCGCCAGCAGCCCTACCCTCCGAGAGAATCAGCCCCAGCATTTT. It specifies CASSPTLRENQPQHF. The chain has TRBV4-1 and TRBJ1-5; D unresolved. The germline gives CDR1 MGHRA, CDR2 YSYEKL. V gave up 4 bases and J gave up 4 bases, with 14 bases separating them. The CDR3 spans 15 residues.

J is TRBJ2-7 and V is TRBV13, with 9 bases identical to TRBD1. Germline V gives CDR1 PRHDT, CDR2 FYEKMQ (reference sequence). The CDR3 loop spans 17 amino acids. The V segment lost 4 bases and the J segment 0 bases; nucleotides outside the gene matches: 10. DNA of the CDR3: TGTGCCAGCAGCTCCCGAGGGACAGGGAGGGTCTCCTACGAGCAGTACTTC. It codes for CASSSRGTGRVSYEQYF. The whole variable domain, remainder taken from reference TRBV13 and TRBJ2-7, is AAGVIQSPRHLIKEKRETATLKCYPIPRHDTVYWYQQGPGQDPQFLISFYEKMQSDKGSIPDRFSAQQFSDYHSELNMSSLELGDSALYFCASSSRGTGRVSYEQYFGPGTRLTVT.

The V and J genes are TRBV7-6 and TRBJ2-5; 10 positions agree with TRBD2. The CDR3 extends over 16 amino acids. Per germline, CDR1 SGHVS and CDR2 FNYEAQ. V shed 1 base, J shed 5 bases, and the junction held 7 bases outside the gene matches. CDR3 sequence reads: CASSLGAGGPTETQYF. In DNA form, the CDR3 reads TGTGCCAGCAGCTTAGGAGCGGGAGGGCCGACGGAGACCCAGTACTTC.

V gene TRBV9 combines with J gene TRBJ1-3, with D uncertain. This CDR3 has 13 amino acids. In germline, CDR1 is SGDLS, CDR2 YYNGEE. Trimming took 3 bases from V and 2 from J, leaving 6 bases between them. CDR3 DNA sequence: TGTGCCAGCAGCGGACACGCTGGAAACACCATATATTTT. It translates to CASSGHAGNTIYF.

This chain joins TRBV30 and TRBJ1-1; D is perhaps TRBD1 (6 bases). The germline V gene encodes CDR1 GTSNPN and CDR2 SVGIG (reference sequence). Trimming removed 1 base from V and 3 bases from J, with 9 bases in between. The CDR3 runs 13 residues. The CDR3 DNA is TGTGCCTGGAGTGAGCAGGGGTACACTGAAGCTTTCTTT. It codes for CAWSEQGYTEAFF.

The chain is built from TRBV2 and TRBJ2-1, with TRBD1 as a possible D gene (5 bases). The V gene lost 4 bases and the J gene lost 8 bases, with 21 bases spanning the gap. From germline, CDR1 is SNHLY and CDR2 FYNNEI. CDR3 length equals 16 residues. CDR3 sequence: CASSVNRMVYVDEQFF. In DNA form, the CDR3 reads TGTGCCAGCAGTGTGAACAGGATGGTTTATGTAGATGAGCAGTTCTTC.

Regarding this clone: Other DNA sequences from this sample encode an identical CDR3 as well. The rearrangement uses TRBV10-3 and TRBJ2-1, with TRBD2 identical over 13 bases. Germline V gene sequence: CDR1 ENHRY, CDR2 SYGVKD. The CDR3 is made up of 13 amino acids. V trimming: 9 bases; J trimming: 7 bases; junction bases outside the gene matches: 3. CDR3 region: CAIRLAGGNEQFF. The CDR3 bases are TGTGCCATAAGACTAGCGGGAGGTAATGAGCAGTTCTTC.